This TCR beta chain was obtained from a study of T cells in Graves' hyperthyroidism and ophthalmopathy. General study results and limits: Blood held most thyroid clonotypes expanded above 0.001 frequency.

Losses at the gene ends were 5 bases for V and 4 bases for J; bases not matched to a gene: 7. Germline CDR1 SGHTA, CDR2 FQGTGA. The CDR3 contains 14 residues. This clonotype was counted at least ten times. The antigen is not known. RNA transcripts served as the template for amplifying TCR beta CDR3 regions. A first-round RT-PCR of the TCR CDR3 used the HTBI primer set. Using its own MiXCR run on the multiplex PCR reads, TCRdb lists one record per CDR3 protein. The sample contains approximately 350,000 distinct CDR3 sequences, around 15% of which appear only once. The clonotype originates from a woman aged 55 to 70 with Graves' ophthalmopathy. This sequence joins TRBV7-3 and TRBJ2-7; 8 bases line up with TRBD2. Sequenced material: blood. The CDR3 is CASSITSGSYEQYF. The CDR3 DNA is TGTGCCAGCAGCATTACTAGCGGATCTTACGAGCAGTACTTC.